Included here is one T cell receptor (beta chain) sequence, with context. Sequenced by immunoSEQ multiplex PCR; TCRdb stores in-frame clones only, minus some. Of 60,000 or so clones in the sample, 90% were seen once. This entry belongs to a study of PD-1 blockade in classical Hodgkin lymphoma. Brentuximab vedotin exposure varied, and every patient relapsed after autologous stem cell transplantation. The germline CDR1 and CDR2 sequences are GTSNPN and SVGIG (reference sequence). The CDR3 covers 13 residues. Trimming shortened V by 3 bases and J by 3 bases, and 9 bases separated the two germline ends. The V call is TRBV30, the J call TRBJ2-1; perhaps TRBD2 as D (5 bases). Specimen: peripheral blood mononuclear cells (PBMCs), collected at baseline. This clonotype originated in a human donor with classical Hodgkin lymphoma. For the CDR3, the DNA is TGTGCCTGGAGGAGGGTTTACTACAATGAGCAGTTCTTC. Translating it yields CAWRRVYYNEQFF.